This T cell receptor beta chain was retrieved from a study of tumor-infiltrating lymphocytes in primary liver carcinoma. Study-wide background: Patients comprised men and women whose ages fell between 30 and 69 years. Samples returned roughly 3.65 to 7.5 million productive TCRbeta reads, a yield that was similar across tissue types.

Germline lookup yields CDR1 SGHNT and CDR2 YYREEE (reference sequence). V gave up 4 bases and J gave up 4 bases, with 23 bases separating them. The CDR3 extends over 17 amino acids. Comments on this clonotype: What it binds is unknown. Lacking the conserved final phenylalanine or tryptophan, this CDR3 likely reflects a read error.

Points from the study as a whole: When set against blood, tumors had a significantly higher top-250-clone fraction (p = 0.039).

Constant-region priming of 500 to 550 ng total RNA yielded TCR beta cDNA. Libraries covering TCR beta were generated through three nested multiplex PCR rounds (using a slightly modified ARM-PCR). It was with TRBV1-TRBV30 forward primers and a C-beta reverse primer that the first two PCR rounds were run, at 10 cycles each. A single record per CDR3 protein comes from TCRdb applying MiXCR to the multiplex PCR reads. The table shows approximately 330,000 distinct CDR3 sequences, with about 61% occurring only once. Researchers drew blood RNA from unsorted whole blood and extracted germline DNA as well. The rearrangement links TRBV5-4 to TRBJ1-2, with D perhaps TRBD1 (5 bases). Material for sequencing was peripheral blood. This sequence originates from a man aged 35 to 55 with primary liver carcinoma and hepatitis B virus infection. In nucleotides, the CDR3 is TGTGCCAGCAGCCTCATCCTGGTTCTGGGGGAGGGCTATGGCTACACCATC. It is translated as CASSLILVLGEGYGYTI.